The clone carrying this TCR beta chain was recorded once. The data originate from a study of blood T cell repertoires in COVID-19. Study information: Spain, Italy and the United States supplied samples that represented acute and convalescent COVID-19. The analysed material was cDNA or gDNA that came from T cells, B-cell-depleted T cells, or PBMCs.

In the original analysis: Reference gene primers were amplified, and this amplification served to estimate nucleated cell counts. Sequenced by immunoSEQ multiplex PCR; TCRdb stores in-frame clones only, minus some. Clone size and V and J calls were adopted from that table, with D and trimming inferred from the DNA. Among roughly 250,000 clones, roughly 87% were seen once, and the ten largest hold roughly 6.3%. Participants had their cohort set by participant-reported clinical history. The trim removed 4 bases at V and 7 bases at J, leaving 7 bases unmatched. The germline CDR1 and CDR2 sequences are SGHRS and YFSETQ. This CDR3 has 15 residues.

The sample comprised PBMCs or T cells enriched from blood (not recorded which). V is TRBV5-1 and J is TRBJ2-2; 10 positions match TRBD2. The sequence derives from a woman between 25 and 40 years old with acute COVID-19. This CDR3 is CASSQAGGPDGELFF. The CDR3 nucleotides read TGCGCCAGCAGCCAAGCGGGGGGGCCGGACGGGGAGCTGTTTTTT.